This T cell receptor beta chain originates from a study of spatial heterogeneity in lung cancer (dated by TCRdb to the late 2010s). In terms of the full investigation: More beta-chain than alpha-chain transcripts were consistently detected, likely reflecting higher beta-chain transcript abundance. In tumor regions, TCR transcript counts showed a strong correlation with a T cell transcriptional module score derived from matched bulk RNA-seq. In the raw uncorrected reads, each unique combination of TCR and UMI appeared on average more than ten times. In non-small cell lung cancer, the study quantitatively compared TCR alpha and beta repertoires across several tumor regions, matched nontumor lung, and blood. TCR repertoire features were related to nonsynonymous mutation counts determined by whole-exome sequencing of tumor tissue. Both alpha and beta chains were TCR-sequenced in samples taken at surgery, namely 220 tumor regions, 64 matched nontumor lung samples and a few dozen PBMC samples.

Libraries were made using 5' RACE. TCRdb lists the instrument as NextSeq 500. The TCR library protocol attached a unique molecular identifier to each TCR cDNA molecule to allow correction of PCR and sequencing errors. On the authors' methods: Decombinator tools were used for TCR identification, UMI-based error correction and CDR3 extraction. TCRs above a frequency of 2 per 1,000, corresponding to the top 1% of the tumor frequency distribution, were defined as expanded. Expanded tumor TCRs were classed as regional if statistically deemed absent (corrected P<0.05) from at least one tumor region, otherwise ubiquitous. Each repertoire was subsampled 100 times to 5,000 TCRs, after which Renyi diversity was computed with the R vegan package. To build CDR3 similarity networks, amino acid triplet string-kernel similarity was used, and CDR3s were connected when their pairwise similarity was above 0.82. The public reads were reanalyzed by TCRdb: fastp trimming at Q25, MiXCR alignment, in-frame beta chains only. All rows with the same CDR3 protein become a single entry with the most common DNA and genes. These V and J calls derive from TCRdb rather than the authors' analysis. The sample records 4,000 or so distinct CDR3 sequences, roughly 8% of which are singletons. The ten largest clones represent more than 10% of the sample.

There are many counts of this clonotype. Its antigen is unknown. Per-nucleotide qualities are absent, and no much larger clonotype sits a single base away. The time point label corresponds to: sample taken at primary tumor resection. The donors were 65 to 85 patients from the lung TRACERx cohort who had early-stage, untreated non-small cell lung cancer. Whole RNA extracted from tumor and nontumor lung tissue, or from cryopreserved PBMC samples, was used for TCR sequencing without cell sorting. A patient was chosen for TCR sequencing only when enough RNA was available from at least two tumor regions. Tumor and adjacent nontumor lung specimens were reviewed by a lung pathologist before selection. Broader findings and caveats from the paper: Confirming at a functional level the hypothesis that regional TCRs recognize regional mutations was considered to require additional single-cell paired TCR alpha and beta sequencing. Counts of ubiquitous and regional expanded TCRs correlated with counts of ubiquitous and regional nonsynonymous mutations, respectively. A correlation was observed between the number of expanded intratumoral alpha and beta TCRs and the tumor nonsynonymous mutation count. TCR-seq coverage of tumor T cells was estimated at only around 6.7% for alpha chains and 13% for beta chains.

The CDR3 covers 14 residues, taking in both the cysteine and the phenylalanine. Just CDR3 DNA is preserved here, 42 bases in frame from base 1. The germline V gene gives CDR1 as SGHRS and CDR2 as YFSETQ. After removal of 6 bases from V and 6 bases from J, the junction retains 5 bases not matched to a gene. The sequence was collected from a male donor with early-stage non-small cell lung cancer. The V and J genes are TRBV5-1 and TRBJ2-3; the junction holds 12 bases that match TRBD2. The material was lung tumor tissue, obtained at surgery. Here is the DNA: TGCGCCAGCACCTCTAGCGGGAGGGCCGATACGCAGTATTTT. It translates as CASTSSGRADTQYF. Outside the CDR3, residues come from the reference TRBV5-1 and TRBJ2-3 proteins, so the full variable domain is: KAGVTQTPRYLIKTRGQQVTLSCSPISGHRSVSWYQQTPGQGLQFLFEYFSETQRNKGNFPGRFSGRQFSNSRSEMNVSTLELGDSALYLCASTSSGRADTQYFGPGTRLTVL.